The subject of this entry is one T cell receptor beta chain. The antigen remains unidentified. These data belong to a study of T cell responses to AZD1222 COVID-19 vaccine. Findings and caveats of the study: Females made up more of the donors, who were largely white British, and clonal diversity may have come out too low. Breadth and depth of Spike-specific TCRs rose after two AZD1222 doses. Vaccine-related CD4 TCRs covered spike, predominating at 160-218 and 743-854.

TCRdb keeps only in-frame clones here, not all; method: immunoSEQ multiplex PCR. The table lists under 150,000 clones, 80% to 90% of them singletons. CDR1 is GTSNPN, CDR2 SVGIG, per germline (reference sequence). This CDR3 region has 14 residues. V gave up 0 bases and J gave up 1 base, with 7 bases separating them. V and J are TRBV30 and TRBJ1-3, with unresolved D. The sequence was collected from an adult who received the AZD1222 COVID-19 vaccine. The sample consisted of peripheral blood, taken 28 days after the second AZD1222 dose. Here the CDR3 reads CAWSVSFSGNTIYF. The CDR3 DNA reads as TGTGCCTGGAGTGTTAGTTTTTCTGGAAACACCATATATTTT.